This record looks at one T cell receptor (beta chain) sequence and its context. The data were produced by immunoSEQ multiplex PCR, yet TCRdb's version contains in-frame clones alone and is incomplete. The sample has about 36,000 clones; 81% are singletons. This CDR3 has 13 amino acids. CDR1 is SEHNR, CDR2 FQNEAQ, per germline (reference sequence). With 3 bases removed from V and 8 bases from J, the gap between germline ends came to 10 bases. The source of the sample is a study of blood T cell repertoires in COVID-19. Overall study context: Some COVID-19 samples were acute and others convalescent; all came from the United States, Italy and Spain. T cells, B-cell-depleted T cells, or PBMCs supplied cDNA or gDNA.

The sequenced sample was peripheral blood. This chain links TRBV7-9 with TRBJ1-4; the D gene is possibly TRBD1 (6 bases). The origin of this receptor is a human donor in a cohort sampled during active or convalescent COVID-19. The donor label of this sample is uncertain. CDR3 sequence reads: CASSLGAREKLFF. The CDR3 bases are TGTGCCAGCAGCTTGGGGGCGCGAGAAAAACTGTTTTTT.